This T cell receptor beta chain was captured in a study of T cell responses to AZD1222 COVID-19 vaccine. V dropped 0 bases and J dropped 5; count of bases not matched to a gene: 12. The CDR3 covers 18 residues. Per the germline V gene, CDR1 is MGHRA and CDR2 is YSYEKL. Repertoires were generated with immunoSEQ multiplex PCR, while TCRdb's copy carries only in-frame clones and drops some. The data contain about 150,000 clones, 80% to 95% of them singletons. This rearrangement joins TRBV4-1 to TRBJ2-2; 7 bases agree with TRBD1. The origin of this receptor is an adult who received the AZD1222 COVID-19 vaccine. Sequenced here: peripheral blood, sampled 28 days after the second AZD1222 dose. The CDR3 sequence is CASSQEGSEGAWTGELFF. CDR3 bases: TGCGCCAGCAGCCAAGAAGGGTCCGAGGGGGCATGGACCGGGGAGCTGTTTTTT.